This passage covers 32 T cell receptor beta chains from one sample sequenced in a study of blood T cell repertoires in COVID-19. This table comes from immunoSEQ multiplex PCR, and its TCRdb copy is limited to in-frame clones, with some not included. Altogether 150,000 to 200,000 clones are present, more than 75% being singletons, with the ten largest covering roughly 5.7%. The sequenced sample was peripheral blood. The receptors were gathered from a woman aged 40 to 55 with COVID-19, enrolled during active disease.

The J gene is TRBJ1-2, the V gene TRBV11-2; the match to TRBD1 covers 7 bases. The CDR3 is 14 amino acids. Germline CDR1 is SGHAT and CDR2 is FQNNGV. The V gene end was trimmed by 6 bases and the J gene end by 5 bases; junction bases not matched to a gene: 9. The CDR3 coding sequence is TGTGCCAGCAGTCCCACCCCAGGGGGATATGGCTACACCTTC. Translating gives CASSPTPGGYGYTF. Combining the CDR3 with reference TRBV11-2 and TRBJ1-2 gives the whole variable domain EAGVAQSPRYKIIEKRQSVAFWCNPISGHATLYWYQQILGQGPKLLIQFQNNGVVDDSQLPKDRFSAERLKGVDSTLKIQPAKLEDSAVYLCASSPTPGGYGYTFGSGTRLTVV.

The V and J genes are TRBV19 and TRBJ1-1; D perhaps matches TRBD1 (6 bases). V was clipped by 6 bases and J by 1 base, with 9 bases between them. Germline lookup yields CDR1 LNHDA and CDR2 SQIVND (reference sequence). This CDR3 has 13 amino acids. CDR3 bases: TGTGCCAGTAGGGACAGTAAGAACACTGAAGCTTTCTTT. This codes for CASRDSKNTEAFF.

CDR3 sequence: CASAGQVNQPQHF. In DNA form, the CDR3 reads TGTGCCAGTGCCGGACAGGTCAATCAGCCCCAGCATTTT. The J gene is TRBJ1-5, the V gene TRBV19; 7 nucleotides align to TRBD1. The length of the CDR3 is 13 residues. With V trimmed by 8 bases and J by 3 bases, 4 bases remained unmatched. Germline V lookup: CDR1 LNHDA, CDR2 SQIVND (reference sequence).

The V and J genes are TRBV6-1 and TRBJ2-1; 8 bases align to TRBD1. The CDR3 sequence is 15 residues long. Germline CDR1 MNHNS, CDR2 SASEGT. Germline trimming cut 0 bases from V and 12 bases from J; bases unmatched to any gene: 10. The CDR3 reads CASSEAVFLGTGQFF. CDR3 DNA sequence: TGTGCCAGCAGTGAAGCCGTTTTCCTCGGGACAGGGCAGTTCTTC.

This chain uses TRBV5-1 with TRBJ2-7, with 9 bases that match TRBD2. The V segment lost 4 bases and the J segment 8 bases; nucleotides outside the gene matches: 13. CDR1 SGHRS and CDR2 YFSETQ come from the germline V gene. The CDR3 extends over 15 amino acids. The CDR3 reads CASSPTAGGFEKQYF. CDR3 in DNA: TGCGCCAGCAGCCCTACAGCGGGGGGCTTCGAAAAGCAGTACTTC.

This clone was picked up one time. V and J are TRBV5-6 and TRBJ1-1; D gene uncertain. The length of the CDR3 is 13 residues. Trimming removed 6 bases at V and 6 bases at J, with 15 bases between. From germline, CDR1 is SGHDT and CDR2 YYEEEE. For the CDR3, the DNA is TGTGCCAGCAACCTACGGGGTAGCCCTGAAGCTTTCTTT. Translation: CASNLRGSPEAFF.

The chain combines TRBV12-3 or TRBV12-4 with TRBJ1-5; 8 bases align to TRBD1. The CDR3 has 13 residues. V shed 6 bases and J 7 bases; nucleotides not matched to a gene: 5. The CDR3 reads CASSGGQGQPQHF. The CDR3 DNA reads as TGTGCCAGCAGCGGAGGACAGGGCCAGCCCCAGCATTTT.

This sequence joins TRBV3-1 (or the pseudogene TRBV3-2) and TRBJ1-1; D call uncertain. The CDR3 sequence is 13 residues long. CDR1 and CDR2 from the germline V gene are LGHDT and YNNKEL (reference sequence). V was clipped by 6 bases and J by 11 bases, with 19 bases between them. The CDR3 protein is CASSSRPRSLAFF. CDR3 sequence (DNA): TGTGCCAGCAGTTCCCGCCCGAGGTCTTTGGCTTTCTTT.

This clone was seen just once. This chain uses TRBV9 with TRBJ2-3; TRBD2 matches 10 bases. This CDR3 comprises 15 residues. Germline loops: CDR1 SGDLS, CDR2 YYNGEE. The V gene end was trimmed by 7 bases and the J gene end by 4 bases; junction bases not matched to a gene: 9. CDR3 sequence: CASGSSGGTADTQYF. For the CDR3, the DNA is TGTGCCAGCGGTTCTAGCGGGGGCACGGCAGATACGCAGTATTTT.

The chain combines TRBV5-4 with TRBJ1-2; 7 nucleotides agree with TRBD1. The length of the CDR3 is 13 residues. Germline V gives CDR1 SGHNT, CDR2 YYREEE (reference sequence). With 5 bases clipped from V and 7 bases from J, the junction kept 8 bases outside the gene matches. CDR3 residues: CASRPDRAGGYTF. The CDR3 nucleotides are TGTGCCAGCAGACCCGACAGGGCAGGTGGCTACACCTTC.

The CDR3, as DNA: TGCGCCAGCAGCGCGTTACTAGTGGAAAATGAGCAGTTCTTC. Encoded protein: CASSALLVENEQFF. The chain combines TRBV10-2 with TRBJ2-1, with D perhaps TRBD2 (5 bases). Trimming left V 6 bases short and J 7 bases short, with 16 bases between. The CDR3 loop spans 14 amino acids. Germline assignment: CDR1 WSHSY and CDR2 SAAADI.

This chain connects TRBV12-3 or TRBV12-4 to TRBJ1-1, with TRBD1 identical over 8 bases. The CDR3 extends over 12 amino acids. The ends lost 8 bases at V and 6 bases at J; junction bases unmatched: 5. The CDR3 protein is CASFQGASEAFF. As DNA, the CDR3 is TGTGCCAGCTTTCAGGGGGCCTCTGAAGCTTTCTTT.

The chain uses TRBV4-2 and TRBJ2-7, with 9 bases lining up with TRBD2. The germline gives CDR1 LGHNA, CDR2 YNFKEQ. The ends lost 3 bases at V and 4 bases at J; junction bases unmatched: 10. This CDR3 is 16 amino acids long. This chain's CDR3 is CASSHGAGGPGYEQYF. CDR3 nucleotides: TGTGCCAGCAGCCACGGGGCGGGAGGGCCTGGTTACGAGCAGTACTTC.

This chain joins TRBV5-1 and TRBJ1-2; TRBD1 aligns across 11 bases. The V segment lost 7 bases and the J segment 7 bases; nucleotides outside the gene matches: 12. This CDR3 contains 15 residues. CDR1 and CDR2 (germline): SGHRS, YFSETQ. The CDR3 coding sequence is TGCGCCAGCGGCCCCCTGGGACAGGGGGACGTTGGCTACACCTTC. Translation: CASGPLGQGDVGYTF.

The rearrangement joins TRBV19 to TRBJ2-5; a possible D gene is TRBD1 (6 bases). The CDR3 length is 14 residues. Germline lookup yields CDR1 LNHDA and CDR2 SQIVND (reference sequence). Trimming left V 0 bases short and J 3 bases short, with 8 bases between. This CDR3 is CASSIDNREETQYF. The CDR3 DNA reads as TGTGCCAGTAGTATAGATAACAGGGAAGAGACCCAGTACTTC.

J is TRBJ2-7 and V is TRBV3-1 (or the pseudogene TRBV3-2), with D perhaps TRBD2 (6 bases). The CDR3 totals 12 residues. Per germline, CDR1 LGHDT and CDR2 YNNKEL (reference sequence). Trimming removed 4 bases at V and 12 bases at J, with 16 bases between. CDR3 bases: TGTGCCAGCAGCCCCGGGACGCGGGAACGGTACTTC. Protein: CASSPGTRERYF.

V gene TRBV4-2 combines with J gene TRBJ2-3; TRBD2 aligns across 7 bases. Trimming took 3 bases from V and 2 from J; bases not matched to a gene: 29. Germline CDR1 is LGHNA and CDR2 is YNFKEQ. The CDR3 spans 23 residues. In DNA, the CDR3 is TGTGCCAGCAGCCACCCTGGGCCTAGGTCCGGGACTAAAGACGGAATATTCACAGATACGCAGTATTTT. Its protein product is CASSHPGPRSGTKDGIFTDTQYF.

The chain links TRBV6-5 to TRBJ1-1; 8 bases match TRBD1. Trimming took 4 bases from V and 11 from J; bases not matched to a gene: 15. The CDR3 runs to 15 residues. CDR1 MNHEY and CDR2 SVGAGI come from the germline V gene. Written as DNA, the CDR3 is TGTGCCAGCAGTTCCAATCAGGGGGCGCGTCAGGCGGCTTTCTTT. Translating gives CASSSNQGARQAAFF.

The chain has TRBV11-2 and TRBJ2-3, with D maybe TRBD1 (6 bases). The V end lost 5 bases, the J end lost 6 bases, and 12 bases lay between the germline ends. CDR1 and CDR2 (germline): SGHAT, FQNNGV. The CDR3 runs to 13 residues. CDR3 nucleotides: TGTGCCAGCAGCCCGTCCAGGGGTGATACGCAGTATTTT. The encoded protein is CASSPSRGDTQYF.

The V gene is TRBV25-1, the J gene TRBJ1-3; tentative D call: TRBD1 (5 bases). This CDR3 has 14 residues. V gave up 6 bases and J gave up 0 bases, with 9 bases separating them. The germline gives CDR1 MGHDK, CDR2 SYGVNS. CDR3 region: CASSDQGSGNTIYF. Here the CDR3 DNA reads TGTGCCAGCAGCGACCAGGGCTCTGGAAACACCATATATTTT.

This clone was counted only a few times. The chain recombines TRBV28 with TRBJ1-6; D remains ambiguous. The CDR3 sequence is 15 residues long. Germline-derived CDR1 and CDR2 are MDHEN and SYDVKM. Trimming left V 7 bases short and J 10 bases short, with 20 bases between. The CDR3 DNA reads as TGTGCCAGCAAGACACCTAATAGAAAGAAGTCACCCCTCCACTTT. It codes for CASKTPNRKKSPLHF.

The chain employs TRBV5-4 and TRBJ1-6; the match to TRBD1 covers 9 bases. This CDR3 contains 18 residues. With 4 bases clipped from V and 7 bases from J, the junction kept 15 bases outside the gene matches. The germline gives CDR1 SGHNT, CDR2 YYREEE (reference sequence). The CDR3 loop reads CASSPRGLQGAGNSPLHF. The CDR3, as DNA: TGTGCCAGCAGCCCCCGCGGGCTACAGGGGGCAGGGAATTCACCCCTCCACTTT. Using reference TRBV5-4 and TRBJ1-6 for the parts outside the CDR3, the full variable domain is ETGVTQSPTHLIKTRGQQVTLRCSSQSGHNTVSWYQQALGQGPQFIFQYYREEENGRGNFPPRFSGLQFPNYSSELNVNALELDDSALYLCASSPRGLQGAGNSPLHFGNGTRLTVT.

The chain employs TRBV27 and TRBJ2-3; D possibly corresponds to TRBD2 (5 bases). Germline V gene sequence: CDR1 MNHEY, CDR2 SMNVEV (reference sequence). V dropped 5 bases and J dropped 1 base, with 19 bases sitting between them. CDR3 size: 17 residues. The CDR3 DNA reads TGTGCCAGCAGTACGATGTATACGGGGTCTGGCACAGATACGCAGTATTTT. Its translation is CASSTMYTGSGTDTQYF.

The CDR3 sequence is CASSYSYGSNQPQHF. The CDR3 DNA follows: TGTGCCAGCAGTTACTCGTACGGTTCCAATCAGCCCCAGCATTTT. The rearrangement uses TRBV6-6 and TRBJ1-5; D is uncertain. This CDR3 is 15 amino acids long. Germline CDR1 and CDR2: MNHNY and SVGAGI (reference sequence). V lost 0 bases, J lost 3 bases, and 9 bases lay in between.

The chain carries TRBV7-2 and TRBJ1-1; D not resolved. Germline CDR1 is SGHTA and CDR2 is FQGNSA. The V end lost 1 base, the J end lost 7 bases, and 7 bases lay between the germline ends. The CDR3 consists of 12 residues. The CDR3, as DNA: TGTGCCAGCAGCTTAGGGGCCGGTGAAGCTTTCTTT. Translated, it gives CASSLGAGEAFF. Complete variable domain (other parts from reference TRBV7-2 and TRBJ1-1): GAGVSQSPSNKVTEKGKDVELRCDPISGHTALYWYRQSLGQGLEFLIYFQGNSAPDKSGLPSDRFSAERTGGSVSTLTIQRTQQEDSAVYLCASSLGAGEAFFGQGTRLTVV.

The V call is TRBV9, the J call TRBJ2-1; 11 bases map to TRBD1. CDR3 length: 16 amino acids. Germline V lookup: CDR1 SGDLS, CDR2 YYNGEE. Germline trimming cut 3 bases from V and 9 bases from J; bases unmatched to any gene: 11. The CDR3 nucleotides read TGTGCCAGCAGCGGAGGGGGACAGGGGGTCGGAGCTGAGCAGTTCTTC. Amino acids: CASSGGGQGVGAEQFF.

The chain has TRBV27 and TRBJ1-1; tentatively, D is TRBD1 (6 bases). This CDR3 spans 13 amino acids. The V and J ends lost 6 bases and 3 bases respectively, with 11 bases between them. CDR1 and CDR2 from the germline V gene are MNHEY and SMNVEV (reference sequence). The CDR3 loop reads CASSYRADTEAFF. In DNA form, the CDR3 reads TGTGCCAGCAGCTACAGGGCGGACACTGAAGCTTTCTTT.

The rearrangement uses TRBV4-2 and TRBJ2-5; a weak D match, TRBD2 (7 bases). This CDR3 contains 17 residues. With 6 bases removed from V and 1 base from J, the gap between germline ends came to 21 bases. Germline V gene data show CDR1 as LGHNA and CDR2 as YNFKEQ. CDR3 DNA sequence: TGTGCCAGCAGTCTGGGGGCGGGGGACCGATCCCAAGAGACCCAGTACTTC. Translated: CASSLGAGDRSQETQYF.

The rearrangement uses TRBV5-4 and TRBJ2-3; 12 nucleotides match TRBD2. Germline V gene data show CDR1 as SGHNT and CDR2 as YYREEE (reference sequence). The CDR3 is 17 amino acids. Trimming cost V 5 bases and J 4 bases; bases outside gene matches: 11. This chain's CDR3 is CASSLLATSGGADTQYF. The CDR3 nucleotides read TGTGCCAGCAGTTTGCTCGCGACTAGCGGGGGTGCAGATACGCAGTATTTT.

This clone appeared a single time. V gene TRBV5-4 combines with J gene TRBJ2-2; 9 positions match TRBD1. J was trimmed by 5 bases and V by 1 base; bases with no gene match: 3. The CDR3 is 15 amino acids. From germline, CDR1 is SGHNT and CDR2 YYREEE (reference sequence). For the CDR3, the DNA is TGTGCCAGCAGCTTGTTCGACAGGGGGACCGGGGAGCTGTTTTTT. This codes for CASSLFDRGTGELFF.

This chain links TRBV6-5 with TRBJ2-5, with 9 bases fitting TRBD1. Unmatched junction bases numbered 4, after V lost 9 bases and J lost 2 bases. This CDR3 has 13 amino acids. Germline CDR1 and CDR2: MNHEY and SVGAGI. CDR3 region: CASGDRDQETQYF. CDR3 coding DNA: TGTGCCAGTGGGGACAGGGATCAAGAGACCCAGTACTTC.

This chain connects TRBV2 to TRBJ2-7, with 13 bases identical to TRBD2. CDR3 length: 15 amino acids. Germline CDR1 SNHLY, CDR2 FYNNEI. Losses at the gene ends were 4 bases for V and 3 bases for J; bases not matched to a gene: 3. For the CDR3, the DNA is TGTGCCAGCAGTGTGGGACTAGCGGGACACTACGAGCAGTACTTC. It is translated as CASSVGLAGHYEQYF. Supplemented by reference TRBV2 and TRBJ2-7, the full variable domain reads EPEVTQTPSHQVTQMGQEVILRCVPISNHLYFYWYRQILGQKVEFLVSFYNNEISEKSEIFDDQFSVERPDGSNFTLKIRSTKLEDSAMYFCASSVGLAGHYEQYFGPGTRLTVT.